This T cell receptor beta chain derives from a study of T cell responses to AZD1222 COVID-19 vaccine. Points from the study as a whole: Recipients of two AZD1222 doses showed rising Spike-specific TCR breadth and depth. The donors showed a predominance of white British ancestry and of females, with possible underestimation of clonal diversity.

Analysis merged second doses at about 4 or about 12 weeks. Method: immunoSEQ multiplex PCR; TCRdb's copy keeps in-frame clones and lacks some. Of over 130,000 clones listed, 90% are singletons. V lost 2 bases, J lost 7 bases, and 3 bases lay in between. The CDR3 runs 11 residues. Germline CDR1 reads SGHDT; CDR2 reads YYEEEE. On this clone itself: What it binds is unknown.

The TCR sequence derives from an adult who received the AZD1222 COVID-19 vaccine. This chain connects TRBV5-6 to TRBJ2-2; D call uncertain. The source material was peripheral blood, sampled 28 days after the second AZD1222 dose. CDR3 sequence: CASSFSGELFF. The CDR3 nucleotides are TGTGCCAGCAGCTTCAGCGGGGAGCTGTTTTTT. The full variable domain, with the rest looked up from reference TRBV5-6 and TRBJ2-2, is DAGVTQSPTHLIKTRGQQVTLRCSPKSGHDTVSWYQQALGQGPQFIFQYYEEEERQRGNFPDRFSGHQFPNYSSELNVNALLLGDSALYLCASSFSGELFFGEGSRLTVL.